This passage covers 9 T cell receptor beta chains from one sample sequenced in a study of blood T cells in healthy people across ages (dated by TCRdb to between 2015 and 2017). Preparation of the library involved 5' RACE. Sequencing was performed on an Illumina HiSeq 2500. The second PCR ran for about 7 to 11 cycles and used a J-beta primer mix along with a sample-barcoded 5' primer. TCRdb passed the public sequencing reads through fastp at Q25 and MiXCR, retaining productive beta sequences. Identical CDR3 protein sequences are pooled into one entry, listed with their most common genes and DNA. The sample has over 950,000 distinct CDR3 sequences on record, roughly half of them singletons. About 20% of the sample is in the top ten clones. The sequenced material came from blood. Receptors originate from an older woman in good health.

This clonotype was detected many times. V and J are TRBV5-5 and TRBJ1-5; D gene ambiguous. V gave up 2 bases and J gave up 7 bases, with 16 bases separating them. CDR1 and CDR2 from the germline V gene are SGHKS and YYEKEE (reference sequence). The CDR3 is 15 amino acids. The CDR3 region has the DNA TGTGCCAGCAGCTTTGGCTTTGGACCTGGGCAGCCCCAGCATTTT. Its translation is CASSFGFGPGQPQHF.

This clonotype was seen more than once but under ten times. The rearrangement links TRBV7-2 to TRBJ1-2; 7 positions agree with TRBD1. J gave up 4 bases and V 6 bases, and 5 bases lay outside the gene matches. Looked up from germline, CDR1 is SGHTA and CDR2 is FQGNSA. The CDR3 runs 13 residues. The CDR3 region is CASRSTGSYGYTF. Here the CDR3 DNA reads TGTGCCAGCAGGTCGACAGGGTCCTATGGCTACACCTTC.

V and J are TRBV4-1 and TRBJ2-1; D not resolved. CDR1 is MGHRA and CDR2 is YSYEKL in the germline V gene. Trimming removed 1 base from V and 8 bases from J, with 6 bases in between. CDR3 size: 12 residues. CDR3 coding DNA: TGCGCCAGCAGCCAAGGATTCCATGAGCAGTTCTTC. It encodes CASSQGFHEQFF.

The genes are TRBV20-1 and TRBJ2-3; no clear D gene. There are 13 residues in the CDR3. The V gene's germline CDR1 is DFQATT and CDR2 SNEGSKA (reference sequence). The V end lost 1 base, the J end lost 6 bases, and 11 bases lay between the germline ends. This CDR3 is CSARGLSRDTQYF. CDR3 nucleotide sequence: TGCAGTGCTAGAGGGCTAAGCAGGGATACGCAGTATTTT.

This rearrangement joins TRBV5-1 to TRBJ1-5, with a tentative D call TRBD1 (6 bases). The CDR3 contains 14 residues. CDR1 is SGHRS, CDR2 YFSETQ, per germline. Trimming removed 2 bases from V and 7 bases from J, with 13 bases in between. CDR3 residues: CASSLRQAPQPQHF. DNA of the CDR3: TGCGCCAGCAGCTTAAGACAGGCCCCCCAGCCCCAGCATTTT.

The V call is TRBV10-3, the J call TRBJ2-5; TRBD1 matches at 9 bases. The J call may be faulty, since TRBJ2-7 better matches the DNA end. The germline V gene has CDR1 ENHRY and CDR2 SYGVKD. The CDR3 length is 15 residues. The DNA of the CDR3 is TGTGCCATCAGTGCGCCGGGACAGGGTTTCGACGAGCAGTACTTC. Its protein is CAISAPGQGFDEQYF.

The chain combines TRBV21-1 with TRBJ2-7; the D call of TRBD2 is as the table states it, not checked on the DNA. TRBV21-1 is recorded as a pseudogene. The CDR3 covers 17 residues. The CDR3 DNA reads TGTGCCAGCAGCACAACCGTATGGACTAGTTGGAGCTACGAGCAGTACTTC. Its translation: CASSTTVWTSWSYEQYF.

The CDR3 nucleotides read TGCAGTGCTAGAGATGACCTGAGCTCCTACGAGCAGTACTTC. Translating gives CSARDDLSSYEQYF. The chain links TRBV20-1 to TRBJ2-7; no clear D. Trimming removed 0 bases from V and 0 bases from J, with 9 bases in between. The germline gives CDR1 DFQATT, CDR2 SNEGSKA (reference sequence). The CDR3 has 14 amino acids.

This clonotype was detected a few times. The chain has TRBV6-5 and TRBJ2-4; D is possibly TRBD1 (5 bases). CDR1 MNHEY and CDR2 SVGAGI come from the germline V gene. CDR3 length equals 17 residues. V lost 0 bases, J lost 0 bases, and 12 bases lay in between. In DNA, the CDR3 is TGTGCCAGCAGTTACTCGAGCCAGGGTCTAGCCAAAAACATTCAGTACTTC. Amino acid sequence: CASSYSSQGLAKNIQYF.